This T cell receptor (beta chain) was profiled in a study of blood T cell repertoires in COVID-19. The wider study: Material from acute and convalescent COVID-19 was sourced from the United States, Italy and Spain.

Participants came from fewer than 25 US areas, aged about 18 to 89 years. Exposed volunteers were people who met a COVID-19 case within 2 weeks before study entry. In the source study's methods: From reference gene primer amplification, estimates of nucleated cell counts were derived. Using immunoSEQ multiplex PCR, the repertoire was profiled, and TCRdb retains in-frame clones only, with some absent. The DNA was the basis for D and trimming; V, J and clone size are from that table. Here the sample spans hundreds of thousands of clones, just under 90% being singletons. Germline values: CDR1 LGHNT, CDR2 FRNRAP. The CDR3 totals 13 residues. V dropped 5 bases and J dropped 6; count of bases not matched to a gene: 5.

Sequenced sample: PBMCs or T cells enriched from blood (not recorded which). The receptor's source is a middle-aged man who had been exposed to COVID-19. V is TRBV12-5 and J is TRBJ1-1; 8 bases fit TRBD1. The CDR3 reads CASGRTGFSEAFF. CDR3 DNA: TGTGCTAGTGGTCGGACAGGGTTTTCTGAAGCTTTCTTT. Combining the CDR3 with reference TRBV12-5 and TRBJ1-1 gives the whole variable domain DARVTQTPRHKVTEMGQEVTMRCQPILGHNTVFWYRQTMMQGLELLAYFRNRAPLDDSGMPKDRFSAEMPDATLATLKIQPSEPRDSAVYFCASGRTGFSEAFFGQGTRLTVV.